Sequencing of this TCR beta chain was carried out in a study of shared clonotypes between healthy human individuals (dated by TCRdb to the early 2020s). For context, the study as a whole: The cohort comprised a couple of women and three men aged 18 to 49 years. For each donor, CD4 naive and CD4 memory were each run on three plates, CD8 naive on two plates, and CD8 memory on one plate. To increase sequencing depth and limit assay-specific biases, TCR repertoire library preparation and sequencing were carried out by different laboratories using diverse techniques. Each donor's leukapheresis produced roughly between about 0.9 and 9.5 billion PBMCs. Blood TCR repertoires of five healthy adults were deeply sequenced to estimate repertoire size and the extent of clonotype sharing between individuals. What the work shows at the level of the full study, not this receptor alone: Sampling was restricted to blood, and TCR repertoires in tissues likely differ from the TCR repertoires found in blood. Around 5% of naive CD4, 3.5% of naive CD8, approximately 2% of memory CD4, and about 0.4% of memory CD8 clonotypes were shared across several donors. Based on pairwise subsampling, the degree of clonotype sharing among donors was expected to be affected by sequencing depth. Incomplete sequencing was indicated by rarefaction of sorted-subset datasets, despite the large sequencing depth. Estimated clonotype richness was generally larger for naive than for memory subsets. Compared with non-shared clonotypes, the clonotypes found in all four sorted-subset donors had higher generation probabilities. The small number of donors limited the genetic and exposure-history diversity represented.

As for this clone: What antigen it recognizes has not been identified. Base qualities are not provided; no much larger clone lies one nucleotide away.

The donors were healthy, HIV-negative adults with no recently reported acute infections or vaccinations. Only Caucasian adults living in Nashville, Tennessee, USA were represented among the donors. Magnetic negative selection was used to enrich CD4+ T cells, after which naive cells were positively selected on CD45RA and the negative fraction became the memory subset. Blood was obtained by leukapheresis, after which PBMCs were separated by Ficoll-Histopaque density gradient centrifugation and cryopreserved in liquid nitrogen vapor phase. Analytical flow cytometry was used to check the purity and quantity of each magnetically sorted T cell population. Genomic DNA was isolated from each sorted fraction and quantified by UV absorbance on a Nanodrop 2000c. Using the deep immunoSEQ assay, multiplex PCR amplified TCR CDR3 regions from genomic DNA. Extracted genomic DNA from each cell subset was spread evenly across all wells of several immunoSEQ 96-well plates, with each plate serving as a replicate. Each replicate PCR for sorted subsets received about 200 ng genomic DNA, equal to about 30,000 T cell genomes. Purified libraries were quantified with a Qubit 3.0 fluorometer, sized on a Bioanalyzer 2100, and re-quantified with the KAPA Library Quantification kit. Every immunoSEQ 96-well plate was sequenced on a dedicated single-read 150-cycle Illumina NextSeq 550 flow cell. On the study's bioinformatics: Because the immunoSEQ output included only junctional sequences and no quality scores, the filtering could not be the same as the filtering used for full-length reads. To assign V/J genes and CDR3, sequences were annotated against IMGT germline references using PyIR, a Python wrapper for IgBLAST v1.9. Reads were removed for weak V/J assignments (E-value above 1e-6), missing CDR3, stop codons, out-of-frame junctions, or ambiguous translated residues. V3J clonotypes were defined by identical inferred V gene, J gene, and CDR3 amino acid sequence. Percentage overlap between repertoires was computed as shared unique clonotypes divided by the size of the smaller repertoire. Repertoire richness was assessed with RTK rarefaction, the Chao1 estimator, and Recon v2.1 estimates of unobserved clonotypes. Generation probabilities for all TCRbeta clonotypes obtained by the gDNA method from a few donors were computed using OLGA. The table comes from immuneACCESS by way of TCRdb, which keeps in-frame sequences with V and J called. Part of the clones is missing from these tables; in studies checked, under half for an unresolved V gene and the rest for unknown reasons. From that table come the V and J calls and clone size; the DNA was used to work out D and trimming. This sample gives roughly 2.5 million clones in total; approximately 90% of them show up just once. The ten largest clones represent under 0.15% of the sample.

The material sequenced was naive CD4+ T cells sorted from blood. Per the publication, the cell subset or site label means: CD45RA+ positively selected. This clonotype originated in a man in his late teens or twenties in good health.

CDR3 sequence: CASSPSASGITDTQYF. The nucleotide sequence reads as follows: TGTGCCAGCAGCCCTAGCGCTAGCGGCATCACAGATACGCAGTATTTT. The sequence joins TRBV7-9 to TRBJ2-3; a stretch of 7 junction bases matches TRBD2. Based on the germline V gene (reference sequence), the CDR1 and CDR2 sequences are SEHNR and FQNEAQ. The cysteine opens and the phenylalanine closes a CDR3 of 16 amino acids. Only the CDR3 region is kept as DNA, spanning 48 bases read in frame from base 1. Trimmed from V: 5 bases; trimmed from J: 2 bases; junction bases lacking a gene match: 10.